Listed here are 23 T cell receptor beta chains from one sample, sequenced in a study of T cell responses to AZD1222 COVID-19 vaccine. The repertoire was sequenced with immunoSEQ multiplex PCR; TCRdb's copy has only in-frame clones and lacks some. The table records approximately 200,000 clones, approximately 86% of them present only once. Specimen: peripheral blood, collected on day 0 of AZD1222 vaccination. The receptors shown here come from an adult in good health.

CDR3 sequence reads: CASSRRLGQGEWDTEAFF. CDR3 DNA sequence: TGTGCCAGCTCTCGACGCCTGGGGCAGGGGGAATGGGACACTGAAGCTTTCTTT. The J gene is TRBJ1-1, the V gene TRBV18; 7 bases line up with TRBD1. The CDR3 covers 18 residues. Germline V CDR1 and CDR2: KGHSH, LQKENI. After removal of 6 bases from V and 3 bases from J, the junction contained 19 bases not matched to a gene.

This chain links TRBV29-1 with TRBJ1-1; D unclear. CDR3 length: 8 amino acids. Trimming took off 1 base at V and 11 bases at J, with 2 bases between the two ends. Per the germline V gene, CDR1 is SQVTM and CDR2 is ANQGSEA. This chain's CDR3 is CSVEGAFF. CDR3 in DNA: TGCAGCGTTGAAGGGGCTTTCTTT.

This chain joins TRBV6-5 and TRBJ1-2; D might be TRBD1 (5 bases). Germline loops: CDR1 MNHEY, CDR2 SVGAGI. V was trimmed by 6 bases and J by 8 bases, leaving 10 bases between them. The CDR3 covers 11 residues. CDR3 residues: CASRAGPGYTF. In DNA, the CDR3 is TGTGCCAGCAGGGCAGGGCCCGGCTACACCTTC.

The J gene is TRBJ2-5, the V gene TRBV19; 12 nucleotides match TRBD2. Germline loops: CDR1 LNHDA, CDR2 SQIVND (reference sequence). V was clipped by 3 bases and J by 5 bases; unmatched bases: 7. This CDR3 is 16 amino acids long. CDR3 nucleotides: TGTGCCAGTAGTATCCCCCTAGCGGGGGGGCTGGAGACCCAGTACTTC. As protein: CASSIPLAGGLETQYF.

This clone appeared a single time. The gene calls are TRBV5-1 and TRBJ1-3; D gene uncertain. There are 14 residues in the CDR3. Germline-derived CDR1 and CDR2 are SGHRS and YFSETQ. V dropped 4 bases and J dropped 2 bases, with 10 bases sitting between them. The CDR3 region is CASSPPGAGNTIYF. The CDR3 DNA reads as TGCGCCAGCAGCCCCCCGGGAGCTGGAAACACCATATATTTT.

The V call is TRBV3-1 (or the pseudogene TRBV3-2), the J call TRBJ1-1, with 9 positions matching TRBD1. The CDR3 contains 15 residues. Trimming removed 3 bases from V and 4 bases from J; junction bases left unmatched: 6. Germline V gives CDR1 LGHDT, CDR2 YNNKEL (reference sequence). The CDR3 DNA sequence: TGTGCCAGCAGCCACCGGGACAGGGATACCACTGAAGCTTTCTTT. Its translation is CASSHRDRDTTEAFF.

The V gene is TRBV15, the J gene TRBJ2-5; D may correspond to TRBD1 or TRBD2 (5 bases each). The CDR3 length is 13 residues. In germline, CDR1 is LNHNV, CDR2 YYDKDF (reference sequence). V dropped 5 bases and J dropped 3 bases, with 10 bases sitting between them. The CDR3 loop reads CATSPGTEETQYF. CDR3 DNA: TGTGCCACCAGCCCCGGGACGGAAGAGACCCAGTACTTC.

The chain uses TRBV28 and TRBJ1-2; D gene uncertain. Germline loops: CDR1 MDHEN, CDR2 SYDVKM. CDR3 size: 15 residues. V lost 2 bases and J 0 bases, leaving 10 bases between the germline ends. The chain's CDR3 is CASSLRLQPNYGYTF. CDR3 nucleotide sequence: TGTGCCAGCAGTTTACGTCTTCAGCCTAACTATGGCTACACCTTC.

This clone was seen just once. This chain uses TRBV6-4 with TRBJ1-1; 7 nucleotides line up with TRBD1. Germline CDR1 is MRHNA and CDR2 is SNTAGT. The CDR3 runs to 14 residues. V was pared by 3 bases and J by 2 bases, with 3 bases of the junction left unmatched. The DNA for the CDR3 is TGTGCCAGCAGTGAGACAGGGTTAAACACTGAAGCTTTCTTT. Protein sequence: CASSETGLNTEAFF.

The J gene is TRBJ1-6, the V gene TRBV30; D not certain. V lost 2 bases and J lost 8, with 16 bases in between. The length of the CDR3 is 15 residues. Looked up from germline, CDR1 is GTSNPN and CDR2 is SVGIG (reference sequence). The CDR3 region has the DNA TGTGCCTGGAGTAGTTGGGGTCAGCTAGATTCACCCCTCCACTTT. It codes for CAWSSWGQLDSPLHF.

The V call is TRBV27, the J call TRBJ2-2, with D possibly being TRBD1 (6 bases). The CDR3 contains 14 residues. The ends were cut back, 7 bases at V and 5 bases at J, with 14 bases in the middle. Germline V gene sequence: CDR1 MNHEY, CDR2 SMNVEV (reference sequence). CDR3 DNA sequence: TGTGCCAGCACGCGGGCAGGGGTAACCGGGGAGCTGTTTTTT. Its protein is CASTRAGVTGELFF.

V is TRBV14 and J is TRBJ2-7; D remains unclear. Germline CDR1 reads SGHDN; CDR2 reads FVKESK. This CDR3 has 13 amino acids. Trimming left V 0 bases short and J 6 bases short, with 9 bases between. CDR3 sequence (DNA): TGTGCCAGCAGCCAAGATCCCCAGCTCGAGCAGTACTTC. It codes for CASSQDPQLEQYF.

The CDR3 bases are TGTGCCAGCAGCGCTGAGACAGGGCCTTTTGCTAATTCACCCCTCCACTTT. Translated, it gives CASSAETGPFANSPLHF. The rearrangement joins TRBV5-6 to TRBJ1-6, with 7 positions matching TRBD1. Per germline, CDR1 SGHDT and CDR2 YYEEEE. The CDR3 loop spans 17 amino acids. V gave up 4 bases and J gave up 6 bases; unmatched junction bases: 13.

This clone was picked up one time. An end of the junction does not agree with germline; a read error may underlie this. CDR3 DNA sequence: TGCAGCGTTGAGGGACAGGGATTCTATGGCTACAACTTC. It translates to CSVEGQGFYGYNF. V is TRBV29-1 and J is TRBJ1-2; 9 nucleotides match TRBD1. The germline V gene has CDR1 SQVTM and CDR2 ANQGSEA. The CDR3 is 13 residues long.

Note on this clone: The sample holds other DNA sequences that translate to the same CDR3. This chain joins TRBV15 and TRBJ2-2; 7 nucleotides line up with TRBD2. The CDR3 is 14 amino acids. CDR1 and CDR2 (germline): LNHNV, YYDKDF (reference sequence). The J segment lost 6 bases and the V segment lost 0 bases, leaving 1 base of the junction unmatched. CDR3 sequence: CATSRDRGAGELFF. The CDR3 nucleotides read TGTGCCACCAGCAGAGATCGGGGGGCCGGGGAGCTGTTTTTT.

The chain links TRBV7-9 to TRBJ2-7, with D perhaps matching TRBD1 or TRBD2 (5 bases each). V lost 2 bases to trimming and J lost 2 bases, with 10 bases between them. CDR1 is SEHNR and CDR2 is FQNEAQ in the germline V gene (reference sequence). CDR3 length equals 14 residues. The CDR3, as DNA: TGTGCCAGCAGCTTAAAGCAGGGACCCTACGAGCAGTACTTC. Protein sequence: CASSLKQGPYEQYF.

The chain recombines TRBV7-9 with TRBJ2-3; D is tentatively TRBD1 or TRBD2 (6 bases each). CDR3 size: 14 residues. V dropped 5 bases and J dropped 4 bases, with 13 bases sitting between them. Germline V gives CDR1 SEHNR, CDR2 FQNEAQ (reference sequence). The CDR3 spells CASSPRGGSDTQYF. CDR3 nucleotide sequence: TGTGCCAGCAGCCCCCGAGGGGGGTCAGATACGCAGTATTTT.

The V gene is TRBV4-3, the J gene TRBJ2-7; 8 nucleotides agree with TRBD2. V was pared by 0 bases and J by 4 bases, with 5 bases of the junction left unmatched. In germline, CDR1 is LGHNA, CDR2 YSLEER. The CDR3 loop spans 15 amino acids. The CDR3: CASSQDRVAGYEQYF. CDR3 DNA sequence: TGCGCCAGCAGCCAAGATAGGGTAGCGGGGTACGAGCAGTACTTC.

As to this clone: This specimen includes other DNA sequences encoding the same CDR3. The chain employs TRBV7-2 and TRBJ1-5, with D possibly being TRBD1 (5 bases). The CDR3 has 15 residues. Germline values: CDR1 SGHTA, CDR2 FQGNSA. The ends were cut back, 2 bases at V and 2 bases at J, with 10 bases in the middle. CDR3: CASSLFQGGNQPQHF. The DNA of the CDR3 is TGTGCCAGCAGCTTATTCCAGGGTGGCAATCAGCCCCAGCATTTT.

The CDR3 region is CASSPRGYNEQFF. As DNA, the CDR3 is TGTGCCAGCAGCCCCAGAGGGTACAATGAGCAGTTCTTC. This chain uses TRBV7-9 with TRBJ2-1; D might be TRBD2 (5 bases). The CDR3 runs to 13 residues. Trimming shortened V by 5 bases and J by 4 bases, and 9 bases separated the two germline ends. The germline V gene encodes CDR1 SEHNR and CDR2 FQNEAQ (reference sequence).

With respect to this clone: Different DNA sequences within this sample yield the same CDR3. V gene TRBV7-9 combines with J gene TRBJ2-7; no reliable D call. Looked up from germline, CDR1 is SEHNR and CDR2 is FQNEAQ (reference sequence). The V and J ends lost 5 bases and 2 bases respectively, with 4 bases between them. The CDR3 has 11 amino acids. The CDR3 protein is CASSLTYEQYF. Written as DNA, the CDR3 is TGTGCCAGCAGCCTTACCTACGAGCAGTACTTC.

The chain combines TRBV7-9 with TRBJ2-1, with 8 bases fitting TRBD1. V lost 4 bases to trimming and J lost 4 bases; unmatched junction nucleotides: 6. Germline V gene sequence: CDR1 SEHNR, CDR2 FQNEAQ (reference sequence). The CDR3 length is 15 residues. DNA of the CDR3: TGTGCCAGCAGCTCGACAGGGGTAGGGTACAATGAGCAGTTCTTC. This translates into CASSSTGVGYNEQFF.

CDR3 sequence: CASSPNFGGAGGELFF. For the CDR3, the DNA is TGTGCCAGCAGCCCCAACTTCGGGGGCGCCGGCGGGGAGCTGTTTTTT. This sequence joins TRBV3-1 (or the pseudogene TRBV3-2) and TRBJ2-2, with D possibly called TRBD1 or TRBD2 (6 bases each). Trimming took off 4 bases at V and 7 bases at J, with 19 bases between the two ends. The CDR3 runs to 16 residues. The germline V gene has CDR1 LGHDT and CDR2 YNNKEL (reference sequence).